One and the same sample provided the 20 T cell receptor beta chains below, sequenced in a study of neurological immune-mediated disorders. TCRdb independently ran MiXCR on the 5' RACE reads; one entry per CDR3 protein. In the table there are approximately 50,000 distinct CDR3 sequences, less than 4.5% of which are singletons. Sequencing input: PBMCs. All receptors come from a man aged 25 to 40 with multiple sclerosis.

This clonotype was recorded many times. This chain links TRBV7-3 with TRBJ2-7; 8 bases line up with TRBD2. Germline values: CDR1 SGHTA, CDR2 FQGTGA. V shed 3 bases, J shed 2 bases, and the junction held 0 bases outside the gene matches. The CDR3 contains 13 residues. The DNA of the CDR3 is TGTGCCAGCAGCTTGGGACTAGCCTACGAGCAGTACTTC. Its translation is CASSLGLAYEQYF.

This clonotype showed up many times. One junction end disagrees with the germline gene, perhaps due to a read error. The V call is TRBV7-7, the J call TRBJ2-5; the match to TRBD2 covers 8 bases. CDR3 length: 14 amino acids. The germline V gene encodes CDR1 SSHAT and CDR2 FNYEAQ (reference sequence). The CDR3 region is CASSRDRGGETQYF. CDR3 DNA: TGTGCTAGCAGCCGGGACCGGGGGGGAGAGACCCAGTACTTC.

This clonotype was seen at least ten times. This chain links TRBV7-2 with TRBJ2-7; no definite D call. The CDR3 runs to 11 residues. V dropped 2 bases and J dropped 4 bases, with 3 bases sitting between them. Germline CDR1 SGHTA, CDR2 FQGNSA. The CDR3 DNA is TGTGCCAGCAGCTTATTGTACGAGCAGTACTTC. Residues: CASSLLYEQYF.

The sample holds many counts of this clonotype. The chain carries TRBV5-1 and TRBJ1-1, with 8 bases aligning to TRBD1. The CDR3 contains 16 residues. Germline CDR1 SGHRS, CDR2 YFSETQ. The V and J ends lost 2 bases and 5 bases, in that order; junction bases with no gene match: 11. CDR3 amino acids: CASSFTATGGRTEAFF. CDR3 in DNA: TGCGCCAGCAGCTTCACGGCAACAGGGGGTCGAACTGAAGCTTTCTTT.

Many counts were recorded for this clonotype. CDR3 sequence: CASSRRGPQETQYF. The CDR3 DNA sequence: TGTGCCAGCAGCAGAAGGGGTCCCCAAGAGACCCAGTACTTC. This chain uses TRBV5-5 with TRBJ2-5; D possibly corresponds to TRBD1 (5 bases). The V gene's germline CDR1 is SGHKS and CDR2 YYEKEE (reference sequence). This CDR3 has 14 residues. V was cut by 4 bases and J by 1 base, with 11 bases left in between.

This clonotype was found many times. V usage is TRBV12-5 and J usage is TRBJ2-1; D remains ambiguous. The CDR3 totals 15 residues. Germline CDR1 is LGHNT and CDR2 is FRNRAP. Trimming stripped 3 bases from V and 0 bases from J, with 9 bases between. CDR3 in DNA: TGTGCTAGTGGTTTCTACACGAGCTCCTACAATGAGCAGTTCTTC. This gives the protein CASGFYTSSYNEQFF. The whole variable domain, remainder taken from reference TRBV12-5 and TRBJ2-1, is DARVTQTPRHKVTEMGQEVTMRCQPILGHNTVFWYRQTMMQGLELLAYFRNRAPLDDSGMPKDRFSAEMPDATLATLKIQPSEPRDSAVYFCASGFYTSSYNEQFFGPGTRLTVL.

This clonotype was observed many times. This chain uses TRBV7-8 with TRBJ2-5, with D possibly being TRBD2 (5 bases). The germline V and J ends were trimmed by 5 bases and 9 bases, with 10 bases remaining between them. The CDR3 contains 11 residues. Germline loops: CDR1 SGHVS, CDR2 FQNEAQ. The CDR3 spells CASSAGPAQYF. For the CDR3, the DNA is TGTGCCAGCAGCGCGGGCCCGGCCCAGTACTTC.

This clonotype was detected ten times or more. V is TRBV6-1 and J is TRBJ2-4; maybe TRBD2 (8 bases). The germline V gene has CDR1 MNHNS and CDR2 SASEGT. The ends were cut back, 7 bases at V and 5 bases at J, with 15 bases in the middle. The CDR3 has 14 amino acids. DNA for the CDR3: TGTGCCAGCAAAACGGGAGGGGGCGAAAACATTCAGTACTTC. As protein: CASKTGGGENIQYF.

This clonotype has at least ten counts. The rearrangement uses TRBV6-5 and TRBJ1-2, with 12 bases lining up with TRBD1. This CDR3 spans 17 amino acids. Germline loops: CDR1 MNHEY, CDR2 SVGAGI. J was trimmed by 3 bases and V by 5 bases; bases with no gene match: 10. The CDR3 DNA reads as TGTGCCAGCAGTCCTCCCCGGGACAGGGGGCGAGACTATGGCTACACCTTC. Its protein is CASSPPRDRGRDYGYTF.

The sample holds many counts of this clonotype. In DNA, the CDR3 is TGTGCCATCAGCGAGGGACAGGGCTACAATGAGCAGTTCTTC. This sequence encodes CAISEGQGYNEQFF. The chain combines TRBV10-3 with TRBJ2-1, with 9 bases that match TRBD1. CDR1 ENHRY and CDR2 SYGVKD come from the germline V gene. V was pared by 6 bases and J by 3 bases, with 3 bases of the junction left unmatched. The CDR3 spans 14 residues.

This clonotype was detected many times. The J gene is TRBJ2-3, the V gene TRBV12-3 or TRBV12-4; no reliable D call. The CDR3 sequence is 15 residues long. V dropped 2 bases and J dropped 0 bases, with 9 bases sitting between them. The CDR3 sequence is CASSLRHVSTDTQYF. CDR3 coding DNA: TGTGCCAGCAGTTTACGCCATGTTAGCACAGATACGCAGTATTTT.

This clonotype came up many times. The CDR3 sequence: CASTLTSGSSYNEQFF. CDR3 DNA sequence: TGCGCCAGCACCCTGACTAGCGGGAGCTCCTACAATGAGCAGTTCTTC. The rearrangement uses TRBV5-1 and TRBJ2-1; 12 bases match TRBD2. The CDR3 contains 16 residues. With 6 bases clipped from V and 0 bases from J, the junction kept 4 bases outside the gene matches. CDR1 is SGHRS, CDR2 YFSETQ, per germline.

This clonotype was seen many times. This rearrangement joins TRBV28 to TRBJ2-7, with D uncertain. The length of the CDR3 is 15 residues. V was pared by 3 bases and J by 3 bases, with 15 bases between. Germline CDR1 MDHEN, CDR2 SYDVKM. The CDR3 is CASSLVGWNIYEQYF. CDR3 nucleotide sequence: TGTGCCAGCAGTTTGGTGGGGTGGAACATCTACGAGCAGTACTTC.

In its sample, this clonotype is large. This chain connects TRBV27 to TRBJ2-5, with 13 bases lining up with TRBD2. The CDR3 totals 16 residues. The J segment lost 10 bases and the V segment lost 5 bases, leaving 13 bases of the junction unmatched. Looked up from germline, CDR1 is MNHEY and CDR2 is SMNVEV (reference sequence). CDR3 amino acids: CASSTYRLAGGPDQYF. DNA for the CDR3: TGTGCCAGCAGTACCTACCGACTAGCGGGGGGACCGGACCAGTACTTC.

This clonotype was counted at least ten times. The chain has TRBV15 and TRBJ1-4; TRBD1 is a possible D gene (6 bases). Trimming removed 3 bases at V and 0 bases at J, with 11 bases between. Germline CDR1 reads LNHNV; CDR2 reads YYDKDF (reference sequence). The CDR3 extends over 16 amino acids. The CDR3 DNA sequence: TGTGCCACCAGCAGGGAGAGGACAGCAACTAATGAAAAACTGTTTTTT. Translated: CATSRERTATNEKLFF.

This clonotype was observed many times. V usage is TRBV6-5 and J usage is TRBJ1-1; D perhaps matches TRBD1 (5 bases). V lost 3 bases and J lost 0, with 26 bases in between. Per germline, CDR1 MNHEY and CDR2 SVGAGI. The length of the CDR3 is 20 residues. The CDR3 DNA follows: TGTGCCAGCAGTTATAACCGACCCGACTTCAGGGCGCGATTGAACACTGAAGCTTTCTTT. It translates to CASSYNRPDFRARLNTEAFF.

This clonotype was seen repeatedly, ten times or more. The chain joins TRBV28 to TRBJ2-7; D gene unclear. In germline, CDR1 is MDHEN, CDR2 SYDVKM. The CDR3 length is 12 residues. The ends were cut back, 5 bases at V and 2 bases at J, with 7 bases in the middle. CDR3 bases: TGTGCCAGCAGTGAAGGGACCTACGAGCAGTACTTC. Translation gives CASSEGTYEQYF.

This clonotype was recorded at least ten times. The chain is built from TRBV20-1 and TRBJ1-2, with D possibly matching TRBD1 (5 bases). From germline, CDR1 is DFQATT and CDR2 SNEGSKA (reference sequence). V shed 3 bases and J shed 0 bases, with 11 bases lying between them. The CDR3 has 14 amino acids. CDR3 DNA: TGCAGTGCTAGCGGGGGTCGGCCTAACTATGGCTACACCTTC. It translates to CSASGGRPNYGYTF.

This clonotype has only a few counts. This chain uses TRBV4-1 with TRBJ1-2; D is possibly TRBD1 (5 bases). In germline, CDR1 is MGHRA, CDR2 YSYEKL. The ends were cut back, 5 bases at V and 8 bases at J, with 12 bases in the middle. The CDR3 is 12 residues long. CDR3 sequence reads: CASSTPGDGYTF. CDR3 bases: TGCGCCAGCAGCACACCGGGGGACGGCTACACCTTC.

This clonotype was counted ten times or more. The V gene is TRBV10-3, the J gene TRBJ2-1, with a tentative D call TRBD2 (6 bases). The ends were cut back, 2 bases at V and 7 bases at J, with 15 bases in the middle. Germline V gene sequence: CDR1 ENHRY, CDR2 SYGVKD. CDR3 length: 15 residues. The CDR3 region is CAISEVETGGNEQFF. CDR3 coding DNA: TGTGCCATCAGTGAGGTTGAGACTGGGGGGAATGAGCAGTTCTTC.